This entry lists 28 T cell receptor beta chains sequenced from one sample in a study of T cells after somatic rescue of genetic block. The table came from immunoSEQ multiplex PCR; TCRdb's copy has only in-frame clones and leaves some out. This table has roughly 110,000 clones, 90% to 95% appearing once. Input material: peripheral blood mononuclear cells (PBMCs). These receptors all come from a young woman.

The chain links TRBV6-1 to TRBJ2-3; tentatively, D is TRBD1 (5 bases). Trimming stripped 7 bases from V and 6 bases from J, with 17 bases between. The CDR3 consists of 14 residues. CDR1 and CDR2 from the germline V gene are MNHNS and SASEGT. CDR3 sequence reads: CASTGGARRDTQYF. The CDR3 nucleotides read TGTGCCAGCACGGGTGGGGCCAGGCGGGATACGCAGTATTTT.

This chain links TRBV7-9 with TRBJ2-1, with TRBD2 matching over 13 bases. J was trimmed by 4 bases and V by 4 bases; bases with no gene match: 7. The CDR3 spans 17 residues. CDR1 and CDR2 from the germline V gene are SEHNR and FQNEAQ (reference sequence). The CDR3 DNA follows: TGTGCCAGCAGCTCCCCCACTAGCGGGGGGGCTTACAATGAGCAGTTCTTC. Translation gives CASSSPTSGGAYNEQFF.

The DNA for the CDR3 is TGTGCCTGGACGCCGGGGGGGCAGAACGAGCAGTACTTC. This sequence encodes CAWTPGGQNEQYF. V gene TRBV30 combines with J gene TRBJ2-7, with 8 bases lining up with TRBD2. Germline loops: CDR1 GTSNPN, CDR2 SVGIG (reference sequence). The CDR3 covers 13 residues. Trimming removed 4 bases from V and 5 bases from J; junction bases left unmatched: 7.

This rearrangement joins TRBV4-1 to TRBJ1-4; D possibly corresponds to TRBD1 (6 bases). In germline, CDR1 is MGHRA, CDR2 YSYEKL. V shed 3 bases and J shed 4 bases, with 12 bases lying between them. CDR3 length: 15 amino acids. CDR3 residues: CASSHPRGDNEKLFF. The CDR3 DNA reads TGCGCCAGCAGCCACCCCAGGGGAGATAATGAAAAACTGTTTTTT.

This chain connects TRBV7-6 to TRBJ2-3; D is uncertain. Trimming cost V 0 bases and J 3 bases, with 7 bases left between them. The CDR3 extends over 14 amino acids. Germline V gene sequence: CDR1 SGHVS, CDR2 FNYEAQ. The CDR3 loop reads CASSLAPETDTQYF. CDR3 DNA sequence: TGTGCCAGCAGCTTAGCTCCCGAGACAGATACGCAGTATTTT. Based on the CDR3 plus reference TRBV7-6 and TRBJ2-3, the full variable domain is GAGVSQSPRYKVTKRGQDVALRCDPISGHVSLYWYRQALGQGPEFLTYFNYEAQQDKSGLPNDRFSAERPEGSISTLTIQRTEQRDSAMYRCASSLAPETDTQYFGPGTRLTVL.

This clone appeared many times. The genes are TRBV11-3 and TRBJ1-1, with 8 nucleotides matching TRBD1. Per germline, CDR1 SGHNT and CDR2 YENEEA. The CDR3 runs 20 residues. With V trimmed by 0 bases and J by 4 bases, 19 bases remained unmatched. The CDR3 bases are TGTGCCAGCAGCTTAGATTTTGGCGGAGTCAGGGGGCAAGAGGGCACTGAAGCTTTCTTT. Translating gives CASSLDFGGVRGQEGTEAFF.

J is TRBJ2-7 and V is TRBV28; no definite D call. Germline V gene sequence: CDR1 MDHEN, CDR2 SYDVKM. The ends were cut back, 2 bases at V and 4 bases at J, with 12 bases in the middle. The CDR3 sequence is 14 residues long. The CDR3 DNA follows: TGTGCCAGCAGTTTAAGGGCGACCCATTACGAGCAGTACTTC. This codes for CASSLRATHYEQYF.

The CDR3 region has the DNA TGCGCCAGCAGCCAAGATCGCGTTTCTGGAAACACCATATATTTT. Translation: CASSQDRVSGNTIYF. V is TRBV4-1 and J is TRBJ1-3, with D unresolved. The CDR3 loop spans 15 amino acids. Germline lookup yields CDR1 MGHRA and CDR2 YSYEKL. Trimming cost V 0 bases and J 1 base, with 7 bases left between them.

The rearrangement uses TRBV29-1 and TRBJ1-5; D may be TRBD1 (5 bases). The CDR3 covers 17 residues. Germline-derived CDR1 and CDR2 are SQVTM and ANQGSEA. V was trimmed by 4 bases and J by 6 bases, leaving 25 bases between them. In DNA form, the CDR3 reads TGCAGCGTTGCTGATGGCAGGGTTGACGGTTTCGGTCAGCCCCAGCATTTT. It yields the protein CSVADGRVDGFGQPQHF.

This chain joins TRBV2 and TRBJ2-1; unclear D gene. CDR1 is SNHLY and CDR2 is FYNNEI in the germline V gene. The CDR3 has 10 residues. Trimming cost V 7 bases and J 7 bases, with 5 bases left between them. The CDR3 spells CASMRNEQFF. The DNA for the CDR3 is TGTGCCAGCATGAGGAATGAGCAGTTCTTC.

The V call is TRBV18, the J call TRBJ1-1; D may be TRBD1 (5 bases). The V end lost 2 bases, the J end lost 0 bases, and 10 bases lay between the germline ends. CDR3 length equals 15 residues. Germline assignment: CDR1 KGHSH and CDR2 LQKENI. The CDR3 DNA sequence: TGTGCCAGCTCACCAGGGGAAGGGGTGAACACTGAAGCTTTCTTT. Residues: CASSPGEGVNTEAFF.

The V call is TRBV10-3, the J call TRBJ2-7; 8 bases line up with TRBD2. CDR1 and CDR2 (germline): ENHRY, SYGVKD. The CDR3 loop spans 14 amino acids. Trimming took 8 bases from V and 0 from J; bases not matched to a gene: 6. The CDR3 region has the DNA TGTGCCATCTCCGGGACTAGGAGCTCCTACGAGCAGTACTTC. The encoded protein is CAISGTRSSYEQYF.

The CDR3 spells CASSLRSGSGANVLTF. The CDR3 nucleotides read TGTGCCAGCAGCTTAAGGAGTGGCTCTGGGGCCAACGTCCTGACTTTC. This chain joins TRBV7-2 and TRBJ2-6; D is undetermined. Trimming stripped 2 bases from V and 0 bases from J, with 8 bases between. CDR3 size: 16 residues. CDR1 and CDR2 from the germline V gene are SGHTA and FQGNSA.

The chain recombines TRBV19 with TRBJ1-2; D remains unclear. The CDR3 is 14 amino acids. Germline V gene data show CDR1 as LNHDA and CDR2 as SQIVND (reference sequence). Deletions cut 6 bases from V and 5 bases from J, with 16 bases between. This CDR3 is CASSSQDPPYGYTF. In DNA, the CDR3 is TGTGCCAGTAGCTCCCAGGATCCCCCTTATGGCTACACCTTC.

The V and J genes are TRBV4-1 and TRBJ2-1, with D perhaps matching TRBD1 (6 bases). The CDR3 covers 16 residues. The germline V gene has CDR1 MGHRA and CDR2 YSYEKL. The V gene lost 1 base and the J gene lost 7 bases, with 17 bases spanning the gap. The CDR3 DNA sequence: TGCGCCAGCAGCCAAGGTGGGGGCGCATGGGTAAATGAGCAGTTCTTC. Its protein product is CASSQGGGAWVNEQFF.

This rearrangement joins TRBV9 to TRBJ2-3; D remains ambiguous. The V end lost 2 bases, the J end lost 5 bases, and 9 bases lay between the germline ends. Germline CDR1 reads SGDLS; CDR2 reads YYNGEE. The CDR3 sequence is 13 residues long. CDR3 in amino acids: CASSVTFGDTQYF. The CDR3 DNA follows: TGTGCCAGCAGCGTTACCTTTGGAGATACGCAGTATTTT.

The table lists this clone with a count of one. The chain employs TRBV18 and TRBJ2-5; 9 bases match TRBD2. V shed 3 bases and J 7 bases; nucleotides not matched to a gene: 15. This CDR3 contains 17 residues. Germline CDR1 reads KGHSH; CDR2 reads LQKENI. The CDR3 spells CASSPGAGTSIGGTQYF. DNA for the CDR3: TGTGCCAGCTCACCGGGAGCCGGGACTAGCATTGGGGGGACCCAGTACTTC.

The chain uses TRBV14 and TRBJ2-7; D is uncertain. CDR1 and CDR2 from the germline V gene are SGHDN and FVKESK. The CDR3 has 12 residues. Between the trimmed V and J ends, which lost 5 bases and 3 bases, there was a span of 8 bases. The CDR3 region has the DNA TGTGCCAGCAGCTTTGACAACTACGAGCAGTACTTC. Protein: CASSFDNYEQYF.

The V gene is TRBV7-6, the J gene TRBJ1-2; the match to TRBD1 covers 10 bases. Germline-derived CDR1 and CDR2 are SGHVS and FNYEAQ. Trimming at V came to 5 bases and at J to 5 bases, leaving 5 bases not matched to a gene. The CDR3 spans 14 residues. The CDR3 DNA reads as TGTGCCAGCAGCCCCGGGACAGGGGATTATGGCTACACCTTC. This encodes CASSPGTGDYGYTF.

The rearrangement links TRBV19 to TRBJ2-1; TRBD1 agrees at 7 bases. The CDR3 spans 13 residues. The germline CDR1 and CDR2 sequences are LNHDA and SQIVND (reference sequence). V trimming: 3 bases; J trimming: 10 bases; junction bases outside the gene matches: 6. The CDR3 nucleotides are TGTGCCAGTAGTATTCTAACAGGGGCCGAGCAGTTCTTC. It translates to CASSILTGAEQFF.

The gene calls are TRBV6-4 and TRBJ1-5, with 9 positions matching TRBD1. The CDR3 loop spans 15 amino acids. Germline loops: CDR1 MRHNA, CDR2 SNTAGT. After removal of 4 bases from V and 1 base from J, the junction contained 2 bases not matched to a gene. As DNA, the CDR3 is TGTGCCAGCAGTGGGACAGGGGCGAGCAATCAGCCCCAGCATTTT. This gives the protein CASSGTGASNQPQHF.

This sequence joins TRBV6-5 and TRBJ2-1; TRBD2 agrees at 8 bases. The V segment lost 6 bases and the J segment 10 bases; nucleotides outside the gene matches: 8. Germline-derived CDR1 and CDR2 are MNHEY and SVGAGI. The CDR3 extends over 13 amino acids. The chain's CDR3 is CASSSTGGDEQFF. Written as DNA, the CDR3 is TGTGCCAGCAGCTCCACGGGGGGGGACGAGCAGTTCTTC.

The chain links TRBV5-5 to TRBJ2-3, with 12 bases identical to TRBD2. The CDR3 spans 16 residues. J gave up 0 bases and V 4 bases, and 3 bases lay outside the gene matches. CDR1 and CDR2 (germline): SGHKS, YYEKEE (reference sequence). The CDR3 sequence: CASSPGLAGSTDTQYF. As DNA, the CDR3 is TGTGCCAGCAGCCCCGGACTAGCGGGGAGCACAGATACGCAGTATTTT.

This clone came up once. The chain couples TRBV7-2 to TRBJ1-1, with unresolved D. Germline V CDR1 and CDR2: SGHTA, FQGNSA. Between the trimmed V and J ends, which lost 1 base and 8 bases, there was a span of 14 bases. The CDR3 spans 14 residues. CDR3 sequence reads: CASSLEMMGPEAFF. The CDR3 coding sequence is TGTGCCAGCAGCTTAGAAATGATGGGTCCGGAAGCTTTCTTT.

This sequence joins TRBV19 and TRBJ2-7; 7 bases are shared with TRBD2. CDR1 is LNHDA, CDR2 SQIVND, per germline (reference sequence). This CDR3 comprises 15 residues. With 4 bases clipped from V and 1 base from J, the junction kept 7 bases outside the gene matches. CDR3 sequence (DNA): TGTGCCAGTAGTACCAACGGACTAGGATCCTACGAGCAGTACTTC. Translation: CASSTNGLGSYEQYF.

The V call is TRBV18, the J call TRBJ1-6, with D possibly matching TRBD1 (5 bases). Trimming cost V 2 bases and J 9 bases, with 11 bases left between them. The CDR3 consists of 14 residues. The V gene's germline CDR1 is KGHSH and CDR2 LQKENI. CDR3 in amino acids: CASSPREGPSPLHF. Here the CDR3 DNA reads TGTGCCAGCTCACCAAGAGAGGGACCTTCACCCCTCCACTTT.

V usage is TRBV18 and J usage is TRBJ1-1, with D possibly being TRBD1 (6 bases). Germline V gene data show CDR1 as KGHSH and CDR2 as LQKENI. The CDR3 is 15 amino acids. Trimming took off 3 bases at V and 0 bases at J, with 11 bases between the two ends. The CDR3 loop reads CASSPPGTLNTEAFF. The DNA for the CDR3 is TGTGCCAGCTCACCGCCCGGGACACTGAACACTGAAGCTTTCTTT. Using reference TRBV18 and TRBJ1-1 for the parts outside the CDR3, the full variable domain is NAGVMQNPRHLVRRRGQEARLRCSPMKGHSHVYWYRQLPEEGLKFMVYLQKENIIDESGMPKERFSAEFPKEGPSILRIQQVVRGDSAAYFCASSPPGTLNTEAFFGQGTRLTVV.

The chain joins TRBV30 to TRBJ1-1; D is unclear. The V gene lost 0 bases and the J gene lost 1 base, with 6 bases spanning the gap. This CDR3 comprises 13 residues. From germline, CDR1 is GTSNPN and CDR2 SVGIG (reference sequence). The CDR3: CAWSVQRNTEAFF. Here the CDR3 DNA reads TGTGCCTGGAGTGTACAGAGGAACACTGAAGCTTTCTTT.